The 20 T cell receptor beta chains below come from one sample, sequenced in a study of T cell repertoires in cytomegalovirus infection. For these receptors, no antigen is known. TCRdb reprocessed the reads with MiXCR, giving one entry per CDR3 protein. Of some 200,000 distinct CDR3 sequences listed, about 38% were seen once; the top ten hold roughly three fifths. The sequences come from CD8+ T cells from cultured PBMCs, collected from culture after CMV antigen stimulation. Receptors originate from a human donor in good health (CMV status not recorded). Some clones in this sample may be carry-over from other donors' samples.

The chain links TRBV25-1 to TRBJ2-6, with D unresolved. CDR1 is MGHDK, CDR2 SYGVNS, per germline. The CDR3 has 16 amino acids. Trimming left V 4 bases short and J 0 bases short, with 10 bases between. The CDR3 nucleotides are TGTGCCAGCAGTGTGGCACGGATCTCTGGGGCCAACGTCCTGACTTTC. Translating it yields CASSVARISGANVLTF.

In DNA form, the CDR3 reads TGTGCCAGCAGCCTGGGACAGGGACTGTACACTGAAGCTTTCTTT. Translating gives CASSLGQGLYTEAFF. The chain is built from TRBV7-1 and TRBJ1-1; 9 bases match TRBD1. TRBV7-1 is an ORF, with its function uncertain. This CDR3 has 15 amino acids. The junction had 7 bases not matched to a gene; V was cut back by 5 bases and J by 3 bases.

The V call is TRBV2, the J call TRBJ2-7, with 7 bases aligning to TRBD1. The trim removed 4 bases at V and 3 bases at J, leaving 6 bases unmatched. The CDR3 consists of 14 residues. Germline values: CDR1 SNHLY, CDR2 FYNNEI. As DNA, the CDR3 is TGTGCCAGCAGTGTCCGGGACAGCATCTACGAGCAGTACTTC. It translates to CASSVRDSIYEQYF.

The table lists this clonotype with a few counts. This chain connects TRBV28 to TRBJ1-1, with D possibly being TRBD1 (5 bases). This CDR3 contains 17 residues. Trimming removed 3 bases at V and 1 base at J, with 18 bases between. Germline-derived CDR1 and CDR2 are MDHEN and SYDVKM. This CDR3 is CASSFIGMGGQNTEAFF. As DNA, the CDR3 is TGTGCCAGCAGTTTTATCGGCATGGGAGGACAGAACACTGAAGCTTTCTTT.

V and J are TRBV20-1 and TRBJ2-4; D may be TRBD2 (7 bases). The V gene's germline CDR1 is DFQATT and CDR2 SNEGSKA (reference sequence). The CDR3 is made up of 16 amino acids. The V and J ends lost 7 bases and 0 bases respectively, with 19 bases between them. Here the CDR3 reads CSGHGEGEGAKNIQYF. The CDR3 DNA reads as TGCAGTGGCCACGGTGAGGGGGAGGGAGCCAAAAACATTCAGTACTTC.

This clonotype came up a few times. The chain carries TRBV7-2 and TRBJ1-1; D not resolved. V was shortened by 5 bases and J by 7 bases, with 17 bases between the two germline ends. Germline CDR1 SGHTA, CDR2 FQGNSA. This CDR3 region has 14 residues. CDR3 in amino acids: CASSMVLVRGEAFF. In nucleotides, the CDR3 is TGTGCCAGCAGCATGGTTTTGGTGCGGGGTGAAGCTTTCTTT.

The rearrangement uses TRBV19 and TRBJ1-6, with D perhaps matching TRBD1 (6 bases). Deletions cut 5 bases from V and 8 bases from J, with 10 bases between. This CDR3 is built from 13 residues. CDR1 is LNHDA, CDR2 SQIVND, per germline (reference sequence). CDR3 bases: TGTGCCAGTAGTTCAGGGGATTATTCACCCCTCCACTTT. It encodes CASSSGDYSPLHF.

This clonotype came up many times. CDR3 amino acids: CASSLEGGRSSYEQYF. The CDR3 DNA follows: TGTGCCAGCAGCTTAGAGGGCGGGAGGAGCTCCTACGAGCAGTACTTC. This chain links TRBV7-6 with TRBJ2-7; 8 bases agree with TRBD2. Germline CDR1 reads SGHVS; CDR2 reads FNYEAQ. The CDR3 is made up of 16 amino acids. V gave up 1 base and J gave up 0 bases; unmatched junction bases: 5.

The V gene is TRBV14, the J gene TRBJ1-4; 8 bases match TRBD1. The CDR3 covers 14 residues. The germline gives CDR1 SGHDN, CDR2 FVKESK. The junction had 3 bases not matched to a gene; V was cut back by 4 bases and J by 5 bases. CDR3 nucleotide sequence: TGTGCCAGCAGCCGACAGGGGTTGAATGAAAAACTGTTTTTT. As protein: CASSRQGLNEKLFF.

In this sample, this clonotype turned up a few times. This chain connects TRBV28 to TRBJ2-3; D might be TRBD2 (6 bases). Germline CDR1 reads MDHEN; CDR2 reads SYDVKM. There are 23 residues in the CDR3. Deletions cut 6 bases from V and 4 bases from J, with 41 bases between. CDR3 sequence (DNA): TGTGCCAGCAGCAACCCCCCGGCGGCTCTAGCCCTCCTTAGCCGGGAGTTGGCAGATACGCAGTATTTT. It codes for CASSNPPAALALLSRELADTQYF.

This chain joins TRBV29-1 and TRBJ2-2, with D hard to call. CDR3 length: 13 residues. Looked up from germline, CDR1 is SQVTM and CDR2 is ANQGSEA. V was pared by 3 bases and J by 0 bases, with 5 bases between. The CDR3 spells CSVDRANTGELFF. CDR3 coding DNA: TGCAGCGTTGACAGAGCGAACACCGGGGAGCTGTTTTTT.

This clonotype occurred a few times. The chain recombines TRBV19 with TRBJ1-5; 7 nucleotides match TRBD1. V was pared by 7 bases and J by 1 base, with 7 bases of the junction left unmatched. CDR3 length: 15 amino acids. Germline V gives CDR1 LNHDA, CDR2 SQIVND (reference sequence). The DNA for the CDR3 is TGTGCCAGTACCTCTACAGGGGCGAGCAATCAGCCCCAGCATTTT. Its protein product is CASTSTGASNQPQHF.

The chain carries TRBV24-1 and TRBJ2-2; D unresolved. V lost 5 bases and J lost 9, with 6 bases in between. CDR3 size: 11 residues. Germline V gene sequence: CDR1 KGHDR, CDR2 SFDVKD. The CDR3 DNA follows: TGTGCCACCAGTGCTGCGAGGGAGCTGTTTTTT. Its protein is CATSAARELFF.

The chain combines TRBV27 with TRBJ2-5; 7 positions agree with TRBD2. After removal of 8 bases from V and 6 bases from J, the junction contained 6 bases not matched to a gene. Germline CDR1 and CDR2: MNHEY and SMNVEV (reference sequence). There are 12 residues in the CDR3. CDR3 residues: CASGGRAKTQYF. The CDR3 region has the DNA TGTGCCAGCGGGGGGAGGGCGAAGACCCAGTACTTC.

This clonotype was recorded only once. This chain links TRBV2 with TRBJ1-6, with TRBD1 matching 9 bases. CDR1 is SNHLY and CDR2 is FYNNEI in the germline V gene. V dropped 5 bases and J dropped 14; count of bases not matched to a gene: 16. The CDR3 length is 16 residues. The CDR3 DNA reads TGTGCCAGCAGTCTAACCTCCGGGACAGGGTCCCAATCCCTCCACTTT. The encoded protein is CASSLTSGTGSQSLHF.

This clonotype was seen a handful of times. The rearrangement uses TRBV7-9 and TRBJ1-1; D ambiguous. The V and J ends lost 6 bases and 7 bases respectively, with 18 bases between them. This CDR3 region has 14 residues. The germline CDR1 and CDR2 sequences are SEHNR and FQNEAQ (reference sequence). The CDR3 sequence is CASSSTKTFLEAFF. The CDR3 DNA reads TGTGCCAGCAGTTCGACGAAAACCTTTCTTGAAGCTTTCTTT.

J is TRBJ1-4 and V is TRBV2; D call uncertain. The germline V gene encodes CDR1 SNHLY and CDR2 FYNNEI. CDR3 length equals 11 residues. The ends were cut back, 10 bases at V and 12 bases at J, with 15 bases in the middle. The CDR3 spells CANLNRGELFF. The CDR3 nucleotides are TGTGCCAACCTTAACCGGGGTGAACTGTTTTTT.

This clonotype has at least ten counts. The chain has TRBV7-2 and TRBJ2-2; 7 nucleotides match TRBD1. The germline V gene has CDR1 SGHTA and CDR2 FQGNSA. The CDR3 spans 15 residues. The junction had 1 base not matched to a gene; V was cut back by 2 bases and J by 1 base. CDR3 DNA sequence: TGTGCCAGCAGCTTAAGACAGGGGAACACCGGGGAGCTGTTTTTT. Translation gives CASSLRQGNTGELFF. The full variable domain, rest sourced from reference TRBV7-2 and TRBJ2-2, is GAGVSQSPSNKVTEKGKDVELRCDPISGHTALYWYRQSLGQGLEFLIYFQGNSAPDKSGLPSDRFSAERTGGSVSTLTIQRTQQEDSAVYLCASSLRQGNTGELFFGEGSRLTVL.

The rearrangement uses TRBV7-8 and TRBJ1-3, with D possibly matching TRBD1 (6 bases). Germline assignment: CDR1 SGHVS and CDR2 FQNEAQ. With 10 bases removed from V and 0 bases from J, the gap between germline ends came to 13 bases. The CDR3 is 14 residues long. The DNA of the CDR3 is TGTGCCACCGAGAGGGGGTACTCTGGAAACACCATATATTTT. It translates to CATERGYSGNTIYF. Full variable domain (rest looked up from reference TRBV7-8 and TRBJ1-3): GAGVSQSPRYKVAKRGQDVALRCDPISGHVSLFWYQQALGQGPEFLTYFQNEAQLDKSGLPSDRFFAERPEGSVSTLKIQRTQQEDSAVYLCATERGYSGNTIYFGEGSWLTVV.

The rearrangement joins TRBV15 to TRBJ1-4; unclear D gene. The CDR3 loop spans 16 amino acids. With 3 bases removed from V and 7 bases from J, the gap between germline ends came to 18 bases. Germline V gives CDR1 LNHNV, CDR2 YYDKDF (reference sequence). CDR3 loop: CATSSLLRARGEKLFF. DNA of the CDR3: TGTGCCACCAGCAGTCTCCTTAGGGCTCGGGGTGAAAAACTGTTTTTT.